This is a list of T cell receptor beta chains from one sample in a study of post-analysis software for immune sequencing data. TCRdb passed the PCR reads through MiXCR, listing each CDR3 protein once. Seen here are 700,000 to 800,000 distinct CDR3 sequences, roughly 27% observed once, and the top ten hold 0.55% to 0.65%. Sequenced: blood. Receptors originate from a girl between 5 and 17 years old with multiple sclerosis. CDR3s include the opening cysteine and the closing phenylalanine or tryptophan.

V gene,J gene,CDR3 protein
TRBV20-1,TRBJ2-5,CSARELAGVETQYF
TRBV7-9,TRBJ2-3,CASSLQGRAADTQYF
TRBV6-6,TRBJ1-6,CAIRQLYNSPLHF
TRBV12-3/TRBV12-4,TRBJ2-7,CASSFQTAYEQYF
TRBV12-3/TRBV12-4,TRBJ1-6,CASGPRGGTPYNSPLHF
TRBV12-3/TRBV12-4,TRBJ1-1,CASTKGTAEAFF
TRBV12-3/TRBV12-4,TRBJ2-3,CASSPVGAGVLDTQYF
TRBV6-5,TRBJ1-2,CASSYFPDPQGGYTF
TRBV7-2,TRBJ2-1,CASSLEVIPYNEQFF
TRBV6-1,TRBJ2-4,CASSKGGGAGNIQYF
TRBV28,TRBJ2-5,CASSSPSWGNNEQYF
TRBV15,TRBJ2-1,CATSSGLAAAHEQFF
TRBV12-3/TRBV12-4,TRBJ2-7,CASTPLAGGFPTYEQYF
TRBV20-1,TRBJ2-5,CSARLPNKETQYF
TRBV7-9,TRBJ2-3,CASSQTPTWGDTQYF
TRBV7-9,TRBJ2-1,CASSLTLASGGGYNEQFF
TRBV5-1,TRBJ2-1,CASSLALGVGEQFF
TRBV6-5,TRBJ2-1,CATDAGTGMGNEQFF
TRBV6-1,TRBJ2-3,CASRPGGIDTQYF
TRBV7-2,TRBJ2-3,CASSQSGSADTQYF
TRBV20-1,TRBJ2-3,CSARGPGGPGGVSTDTQYF
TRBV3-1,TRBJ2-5,CASSQNRVETQYF
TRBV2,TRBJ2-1,CASSFDEGKGSNEQFF
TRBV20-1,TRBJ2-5,CSADRDSGAQYF
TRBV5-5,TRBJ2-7,CASGPGQKTYEQYF
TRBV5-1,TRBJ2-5,CASSTGLAGGPRETQYF
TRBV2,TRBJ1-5,CASSDTGDNQPQHF
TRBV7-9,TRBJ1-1,CASSPRVLIRDREPNTEAFF
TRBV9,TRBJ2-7,CASSVGSGGSNEQYF
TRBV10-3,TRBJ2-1,CAISLAGGSYNEQFF
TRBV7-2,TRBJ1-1,CASSPTVARAEAFF
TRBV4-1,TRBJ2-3,CASKLRTSTSTDTQYF
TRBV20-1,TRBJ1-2,CSAIGWTGRNYGYTF
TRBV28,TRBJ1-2,CASRVQGGYGYTF
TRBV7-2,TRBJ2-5,CASSLVAGTSLQTQYF
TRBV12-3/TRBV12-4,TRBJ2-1,CASNTGGGHNEQFF
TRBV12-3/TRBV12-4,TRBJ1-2,CTSSLVPSFPNYGYTF
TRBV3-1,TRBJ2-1,CASSQGVSAHNEQFF
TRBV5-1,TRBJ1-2,CASSLVPGQGSNYGYTF
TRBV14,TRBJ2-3,CASSPLRGHVADTQYF
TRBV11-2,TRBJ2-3,CASSLGNRVADTQYF
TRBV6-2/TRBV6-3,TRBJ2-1,CASSYSWRGASNSYNEQFF
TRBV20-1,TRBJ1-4,CSAVRDLNEKLFF
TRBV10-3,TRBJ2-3,CAISVAGRRNTQYF
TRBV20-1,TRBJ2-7,CSARDSAYEQYF
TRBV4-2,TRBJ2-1,CASSPGVGGFSYNEQFF